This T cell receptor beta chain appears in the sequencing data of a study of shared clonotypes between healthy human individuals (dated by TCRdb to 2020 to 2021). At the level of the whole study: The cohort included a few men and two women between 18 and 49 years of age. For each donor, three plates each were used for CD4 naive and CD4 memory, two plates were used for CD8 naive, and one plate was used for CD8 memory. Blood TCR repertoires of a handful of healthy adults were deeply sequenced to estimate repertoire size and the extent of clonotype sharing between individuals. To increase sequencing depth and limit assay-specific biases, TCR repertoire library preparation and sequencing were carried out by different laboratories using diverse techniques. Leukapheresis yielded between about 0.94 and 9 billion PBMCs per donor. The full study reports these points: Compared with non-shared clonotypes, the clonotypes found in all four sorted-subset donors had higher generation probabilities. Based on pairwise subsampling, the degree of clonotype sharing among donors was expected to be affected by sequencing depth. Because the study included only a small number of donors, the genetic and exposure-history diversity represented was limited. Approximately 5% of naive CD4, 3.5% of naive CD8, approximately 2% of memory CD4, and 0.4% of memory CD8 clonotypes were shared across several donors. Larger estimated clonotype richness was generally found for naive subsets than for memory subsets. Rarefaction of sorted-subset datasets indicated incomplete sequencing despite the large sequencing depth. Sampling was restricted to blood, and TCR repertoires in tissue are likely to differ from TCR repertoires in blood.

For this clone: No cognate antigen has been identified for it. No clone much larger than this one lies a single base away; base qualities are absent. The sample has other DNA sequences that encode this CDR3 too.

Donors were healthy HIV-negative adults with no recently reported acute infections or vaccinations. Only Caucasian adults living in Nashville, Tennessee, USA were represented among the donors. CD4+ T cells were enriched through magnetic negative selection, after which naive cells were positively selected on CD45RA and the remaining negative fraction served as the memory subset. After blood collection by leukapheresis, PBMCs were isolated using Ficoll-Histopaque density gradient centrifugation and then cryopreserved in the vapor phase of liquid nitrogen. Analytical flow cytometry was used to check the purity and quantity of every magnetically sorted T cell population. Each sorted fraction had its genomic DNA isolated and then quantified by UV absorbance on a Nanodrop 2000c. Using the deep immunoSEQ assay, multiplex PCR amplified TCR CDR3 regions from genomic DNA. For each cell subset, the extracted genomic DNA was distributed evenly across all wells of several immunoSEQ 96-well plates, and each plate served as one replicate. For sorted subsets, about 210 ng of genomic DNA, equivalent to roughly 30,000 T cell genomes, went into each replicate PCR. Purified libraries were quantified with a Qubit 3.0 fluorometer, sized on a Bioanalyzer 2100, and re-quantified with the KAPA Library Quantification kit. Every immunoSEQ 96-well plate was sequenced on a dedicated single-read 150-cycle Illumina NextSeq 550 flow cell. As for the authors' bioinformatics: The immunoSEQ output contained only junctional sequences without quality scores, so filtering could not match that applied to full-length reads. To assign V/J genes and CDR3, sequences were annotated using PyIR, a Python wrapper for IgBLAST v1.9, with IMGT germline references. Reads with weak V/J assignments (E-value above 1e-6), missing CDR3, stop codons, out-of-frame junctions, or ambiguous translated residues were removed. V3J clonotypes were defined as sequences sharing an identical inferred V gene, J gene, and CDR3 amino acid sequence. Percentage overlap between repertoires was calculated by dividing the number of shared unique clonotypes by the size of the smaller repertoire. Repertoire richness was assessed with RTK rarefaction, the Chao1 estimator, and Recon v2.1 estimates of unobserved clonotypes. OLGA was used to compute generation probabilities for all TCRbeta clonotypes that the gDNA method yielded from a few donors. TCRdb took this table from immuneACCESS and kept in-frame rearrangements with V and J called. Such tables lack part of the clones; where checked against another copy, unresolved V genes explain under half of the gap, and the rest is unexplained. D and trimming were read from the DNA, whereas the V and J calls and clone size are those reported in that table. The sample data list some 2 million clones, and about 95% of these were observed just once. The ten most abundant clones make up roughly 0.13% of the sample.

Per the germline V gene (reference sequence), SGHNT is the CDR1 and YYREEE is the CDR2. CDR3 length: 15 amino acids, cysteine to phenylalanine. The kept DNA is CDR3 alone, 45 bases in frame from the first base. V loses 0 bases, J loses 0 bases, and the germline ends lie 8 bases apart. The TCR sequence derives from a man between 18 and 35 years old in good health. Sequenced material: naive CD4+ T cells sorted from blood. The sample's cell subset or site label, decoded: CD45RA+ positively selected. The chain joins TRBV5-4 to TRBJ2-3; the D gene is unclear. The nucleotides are TGTGCCAGCAGCTTGGCCGGAATAAGCACAGATACGCAGTATTTT. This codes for CASSLAGISTDTQYF.